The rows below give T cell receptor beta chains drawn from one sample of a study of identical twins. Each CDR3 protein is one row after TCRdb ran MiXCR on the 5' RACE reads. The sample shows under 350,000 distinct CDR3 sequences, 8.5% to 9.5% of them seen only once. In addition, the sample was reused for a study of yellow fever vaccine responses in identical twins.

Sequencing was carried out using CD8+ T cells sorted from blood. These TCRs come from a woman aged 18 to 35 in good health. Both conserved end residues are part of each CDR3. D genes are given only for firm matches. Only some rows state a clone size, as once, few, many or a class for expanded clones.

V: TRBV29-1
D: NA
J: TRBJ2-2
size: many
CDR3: CSVAWETGELFF
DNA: TGCAGCGTTGCCTGGGAGACCGGGGAGCTGTTTTTT

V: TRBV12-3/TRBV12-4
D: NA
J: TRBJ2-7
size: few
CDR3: CASSPVEDEQYF
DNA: TGTGCCAGCAGTCCAGTCGAGGACGAGCAGTACTTC

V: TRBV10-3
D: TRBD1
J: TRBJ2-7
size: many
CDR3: CAISEPGQSYEQYF
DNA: TGTGCCATCAGTGAACCGGGACAGTCCTACGAGCAGTACTTC

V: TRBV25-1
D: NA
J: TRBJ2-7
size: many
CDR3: CASRKTGSYEQYF
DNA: TGTGCCAGCAGGAAGACAGGATCCTACGAGCAGTACTTC

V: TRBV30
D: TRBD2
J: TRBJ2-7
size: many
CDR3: CAWSPTLAAYEQYF
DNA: TGTGCCTGGAGTCCGACACTAGCGGCCTACGAGCAGTACTTC

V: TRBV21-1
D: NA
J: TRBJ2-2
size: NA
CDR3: CASSKVVFDTGELFF
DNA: TGTGCCAGCAGCAAAGTGGTGTTCGACACCGGGGAGCTGTTTTTT

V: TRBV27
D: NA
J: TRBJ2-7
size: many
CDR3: CASSRTTDTSYEQYF
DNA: TGTGCCAGCTCAAGAACGACAGACACTTCCTACGAGCAGTACTTC

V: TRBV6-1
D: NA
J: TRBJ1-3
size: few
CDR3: CASSEALGEDGNTIYF
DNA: TGTGCCAGCAGTGAAGCGCTCGGGGAAGATGGAAACACCATATATTTT

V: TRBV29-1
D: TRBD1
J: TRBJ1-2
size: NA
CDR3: CSVEDWTGENYGYTF
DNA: TGCAGCGTTGAAGACTGGACAGGCGAAAACTATGGCTACACCTTC

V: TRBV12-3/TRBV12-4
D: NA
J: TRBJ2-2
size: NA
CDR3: CASSLGKVPGKTGELFF
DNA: TGTGCCAGCAGTTTAGGAAAGGTTCCAGGGAAGACCGGGGAGCTGTTTTTT

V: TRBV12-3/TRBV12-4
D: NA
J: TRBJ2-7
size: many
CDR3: CASAGFSYEQYF
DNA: TGTGCCAGCGCCGGGTTCTCCTACGAGCAGTACTTC

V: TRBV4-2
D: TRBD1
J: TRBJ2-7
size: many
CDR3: CASSQGQGAGYEQYF
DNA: TGTGCCAGCAGCCAGGGACAGGGGGCCGGGTACGAGCAGTACTTC

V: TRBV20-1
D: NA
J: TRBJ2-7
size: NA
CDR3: CGGNFLGEQYF
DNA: TGCGGGGGGAATTTTTTAGGCGAGCAGTACTTC

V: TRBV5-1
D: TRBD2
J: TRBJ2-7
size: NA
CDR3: CASSLGSREGEQYF
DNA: TGCGCCAGCAGCTTGGGGTCGAGGGAGGGCGAGCAGTACTTC

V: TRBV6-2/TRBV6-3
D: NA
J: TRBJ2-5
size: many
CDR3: CASSYNERVVF
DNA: TGTGCCAGCAGTTACAACGAGCGGGTAGTATTC

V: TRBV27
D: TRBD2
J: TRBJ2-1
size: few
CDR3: CASSLGRLAAYNEQFF
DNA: TGTGCCAGCAGTTTAGGAAGACTAGCGGCTTACAATGAGCAGTTCTTC

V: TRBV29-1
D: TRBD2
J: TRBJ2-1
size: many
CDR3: CSLWVAGEGYNEQFF
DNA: TGCAGCCTATGGGTAGCGGGAGAAGGATACAATGAGCAGTTCTTC

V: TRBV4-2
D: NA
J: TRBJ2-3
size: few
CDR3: CASSPLMSDTQYF
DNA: TGTGCCAGCAGCCCCTTGATGAGCGATACGCAGTATTTT

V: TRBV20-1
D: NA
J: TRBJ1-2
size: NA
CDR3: CSWSTVISVYGYTF
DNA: TGCAGTTGGAGTACAGTGATTTCGGTCTATGGCTACACCTTC

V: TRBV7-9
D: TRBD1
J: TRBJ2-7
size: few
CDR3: CASSSANRGQLSYEQYF
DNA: TGTGCCAGCAGCTCCGCAAACAGGGGGCAATTATCCTACGAGCAGTACTTC

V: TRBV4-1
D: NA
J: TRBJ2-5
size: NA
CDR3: CASNRDQETQYF
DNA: TGCGCCAGCAACCGAGACCAAGAGACCCAGTACTTC

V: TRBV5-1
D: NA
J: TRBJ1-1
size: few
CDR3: CASSLERPYVNTEAFF
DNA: TGCGCCAGCAGCCTCGAAAGGCCCTACGTGAACACTGAAGCTTTCTTT

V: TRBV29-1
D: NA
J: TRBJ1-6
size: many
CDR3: CSVVPSGGSSYNSPLHF
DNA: TGCAGCGTTGTCCCCTCGGGGGGTAGCTCCTATAATTCACCCCTCCACTTT

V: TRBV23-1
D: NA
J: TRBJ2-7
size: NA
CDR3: CASSQNRGNRSTYEQYF
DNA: TGCGCCAGCAGTCAAAACCGAGGAAACCGATCAACCTACGAGCAGTACTTC

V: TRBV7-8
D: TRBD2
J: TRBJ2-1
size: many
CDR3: CASSPLGGGPLNEQFF
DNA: TGTGCCAGCAGCCCTCTTGGCGGGGGGCCCTTAAATGAGCAGTTCTTC

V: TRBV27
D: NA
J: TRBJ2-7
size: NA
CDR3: CASIGERREQYF
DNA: TGTGCCAGCATCGGGGAGAGAAGGGAGCAGTACTTC

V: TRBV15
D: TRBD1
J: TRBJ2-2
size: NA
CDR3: CATSMDRGPAGELFF
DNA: TGTGCCACCAGCATGGACAGGGGGCCGGCCGGGGAGCTGTTTTTT

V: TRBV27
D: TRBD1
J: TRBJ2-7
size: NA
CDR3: CASRLTGAGEQYF
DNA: TGTGCCAGCAGGTTGACAGGGGCGGGCGAGCAGTACTTC

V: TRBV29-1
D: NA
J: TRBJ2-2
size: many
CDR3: CSVVEGTGELFF
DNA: TGCAGCGTTGTCGAGGGCACCGGGGAGCTGTTTTTT

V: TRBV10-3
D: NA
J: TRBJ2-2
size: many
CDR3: CAISTRAATNTGELFF
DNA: TGTGCCATCAGTACCAGGGCGGCTACGAACACCGGGGAGCTGTTTTTT

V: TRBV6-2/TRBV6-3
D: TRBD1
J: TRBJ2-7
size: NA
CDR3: CASSYGTGAHEQYF
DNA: TGTGCCAGCAGTTACGGGACAGGGGCCCACGAGCAGTACTTC

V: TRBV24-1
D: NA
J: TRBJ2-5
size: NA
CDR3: CATSADRPPEGTQYF
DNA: TGTGCCACCAGTGCGGACAGGCCCCCGGAGGGGACCCAGTACTTC

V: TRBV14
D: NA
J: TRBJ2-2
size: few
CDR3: CASSRDGLYANTGELFF
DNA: TGTGCCAGCAGCCGCGACGGGTTATACGCGAACACCGGGGAGCTGTTTTTT

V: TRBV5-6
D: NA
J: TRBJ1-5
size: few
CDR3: CASSLRQYSNQPQHF
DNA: TGTGCCAGCAGCTTACGACAGTATAGCAATCAGCCCCAGCATTTT

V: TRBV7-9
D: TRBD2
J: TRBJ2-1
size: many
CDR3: CASSLRAGETYNEQFF
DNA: TGTGCCAGCAGCTTACGGGCGGGAGAAACCTACAATGAGCAGTTCTTC

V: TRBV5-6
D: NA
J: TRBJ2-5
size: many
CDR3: CASSLANSVEARQETQYF
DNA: TGTGCCAGCAGCTTGGCCAACTCGGTTGAGGCCCGACAAGAGACCCAGTACTTC

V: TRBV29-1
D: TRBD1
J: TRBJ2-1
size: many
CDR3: CSVEVRDRVNEQFF
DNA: TGCAGCGTTGAGGTCCGGGACAGGGTCAATGAGCAGTTCTTC

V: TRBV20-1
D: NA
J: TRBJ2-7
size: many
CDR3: CSARGAGTYEQYF
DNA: TGCAGTGCTAGAGGGGCTGGGACCTACGAGCAGTACTTC

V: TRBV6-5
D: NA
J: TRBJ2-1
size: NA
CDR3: CASSYRGSLNEQFF
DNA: TGTGCCAGCAGTTACCGCGGATCACTCAATGAGCAGTTCTTC

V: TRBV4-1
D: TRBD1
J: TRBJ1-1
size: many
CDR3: CASSLATGSTEAFF
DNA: TGCGCCAGCAGCCTCGCGACAGGGAGTACTGAAGCTTTCTTT

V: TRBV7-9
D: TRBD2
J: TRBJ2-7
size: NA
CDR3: CASTSGTTGAYEQYF
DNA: TGTGCCAGCACCTCAGGGACTACCGGCGCCTACGAGCAGTACTTC

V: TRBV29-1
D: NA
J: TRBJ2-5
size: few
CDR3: CSVEDLQSWSVETQYF
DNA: TGCAGCGTTGAAGATCTTCAGTCTTGGTCGGTGGAGACCCAGTACTTC

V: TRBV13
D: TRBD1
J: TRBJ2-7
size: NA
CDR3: CASRQQGAGTYEQYF
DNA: TGTGCCAGCAGACAACAGGGGGCAGGGACCTACGAGCAGTACTTC

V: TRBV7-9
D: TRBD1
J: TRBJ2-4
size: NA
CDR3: CASSPPRDSLAKNIQYF
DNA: TGTGCCAGCAGCCCCCCTCGGGACAGCTTAGCCAAAAACATTCAGTACTTC

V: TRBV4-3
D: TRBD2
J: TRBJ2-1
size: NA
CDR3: CASSQDSGGVAPYNEQFF
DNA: TGCGCCAGCAGCCAAGATTCGGGAGGAGTTGCCCCCTACAATGAGCAGTTCTTC

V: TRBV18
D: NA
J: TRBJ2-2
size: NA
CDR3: CASTDGLTGELFF
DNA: TGTGCCAGCACCGACGGACTCACCGGGGAGCTGTTTTTT

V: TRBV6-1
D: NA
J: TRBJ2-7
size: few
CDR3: CASSEVGYEQYF
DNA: TGTGCCAGCAGTGAAGTCGGGTACGAGCAGTACTTC

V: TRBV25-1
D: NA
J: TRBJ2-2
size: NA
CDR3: CASSHTRPTGELFF
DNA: TGTGCCAGCAGTCATACTAGGCCTACCGGGGAGCTGTTTTTT

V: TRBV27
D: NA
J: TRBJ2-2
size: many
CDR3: CASKSMAVAGELFF
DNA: TGTGCCAGCAAAAGCATGGCAGTGGCCGGGGAGCTGTTTTTT

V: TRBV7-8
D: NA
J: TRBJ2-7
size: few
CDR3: CASERDLGNEQYF
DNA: TGTGCCAGCGAGCGAGACCTAGGAAACGAGCAGTACTTC

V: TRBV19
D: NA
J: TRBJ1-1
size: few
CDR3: CASSSPGRGLSFF
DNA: TGTGCCAGTAGTAGCCCCGGGCGTGGGCTCTCTTTCTTT

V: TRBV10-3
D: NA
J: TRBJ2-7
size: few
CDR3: CAISDQYAAYEQYF
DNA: TGTGCCATCAGTGACCAATATGCGGCCTACGAGCAGTACTTC

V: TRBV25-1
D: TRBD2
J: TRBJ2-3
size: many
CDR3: CASREASGGSTDTQYF
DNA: TGTGCCAGCAGGGAAGCCAGCGGGGGAAGCACAGATACGCAGTATTTT